These 2 T cell receptor beta chains originate from one sample sequenced in a study of cytomegalovirus exposure and HLA in healthy donors. It was with 60 Vbeta and 13 Jbeta primers that the PCR ran. Some clones are missing from TCRdb's copy, which holds only in-frame ones; the method was immunoSEQ multiplex PCR. Among about 180,000 clones listed, more than 75% were seen once. The sequencing sample was made of PBMCs. The receptor set was obtained from a woman aged 25 to 39 in good health and CMV-seropositive.

This rearrangement joins TRBV20-1 to TRBJ2-4; no firm D call. The CDR3 is 11 amino acids. Trimming took off 1 base at V and 8 bases at J, with 6 bases between the two ends. Germline V gene data show CDR1 as DFQATT and CDR2 as SNEGSKA (reference sequence). CDR3 coding DNA: TGCAGTGCTAGAGTATCTGACATTCAGTACTTC. Translated, it gives CSARVSDIQYF.

This chain uses TRBV9 with TRBJ1-6; D remains ambiguous. Germline assignment: CDR1 SGDLS and CDR2 YYNGEE. The ends were cut back, 4 bases at V and 5 bases at J, with 7 bases in the middle. The CDR3 loop spans 13 amino acids. CDR3 nucleotide sequence: TGTGCCAGCAGCCGCGATCATAATTCACCCCTCCACTTT. Protein sequence: CASSRDHNSPLHF.